The T cell receptor beta chain described here comes from a study of blood T cells in healthy people across ages (dated by TCRdb to the mid-2010s). As for the study more broadly: In model experiments, roughly one uniquely barcoded TCR beta cDNA molecule per two T cells was captured by template switching. The study measured age-related changes in TCR beta repertoire diversity using deep sequencing normalized with unique cDNA molecular identifiers. Four age groups were formed from the donors: young (average roughly 15 years), middle-aged (around 40), aged (around 68) and long-lived (about 75). To avoid experimental bias, donors of different ages were spread randomly across the sequencing lanes. Two additional independent replicas of 1 million unique cDNA reads from the same blood draw were analyzed for two donors (one aged 18 to 29 and one aged 80 or older). The full study reports these points: The CMV infection status of donors was not known, potentially confounding age-related changes in expanded clonotypes. Compared with the aged group, more naive CD4+ T cells, fewer expanded clones and increased TCR diversity were shown by the long-lived group, suggesting age selection. As age increased, observed TCR beta diversity per million T cells dropped in a roughly linear way, and a significant reduction was already evident by age 40. Observed TCR beta diversity correlated strongly with the percentage of naive T cells measured by flow cytometry. Estimates of total diversity from one million sequenced T cells were regarded as lower bounds and underestimates. Because profiling used bulk unsorted PBMCs, naive and antigen-experienced compartments could not be compared conclusively.

The roughly 39 donors, aged 6 to 90 years, were systemically healthy Caucasian individuals from Russia. Approximately 11 milliliters of peripheral blood were drawn from each donor into EDTA-treated Vacutainer tubes. PBMCs were isolated by Ficoll-Paque density-gradient centrifugation, with at least 6 million obtained per sample. Trizol reagent was used to extract total RNA from the PBMCs, yielding at least 5 micrograms per sample. The percentages of naive CD45RAhigh/CD27high T cells were determined by flow cytometry on a PBMC aliquot from every donor. The library was built by means of 5' RACE. TCRdb names Illumina HiSeq 2500 as the instrument used. A second PCR of about 7 to 12 cycles was run with a J-beta primer mix and a sample-barcoded 5' primer. A unique molecular identifier was introduced onto each TCR beta cDNA molecule by a template-switch 5' adaptor carrying 12 random nucleotides. Each sample yielded at least 3 million CDR3-containing paired-end reads. The Mint cDNA synthesis kit, primed by a TRBC-specific oligonucleotide, was used to synthesize first-strand cDNA from all RNA. Following uracil-DNA glycosylase treatment, a first 18-cycle PCR with universal primers M1SS and BC2_uni_R was performed on all cDNA. In the paper's pipeline: Normalization of each sample was performed by random selection of 1 million high-quality reads, each carrying a distinct molecular identifier. Reads sharing molecular identifiers were discarded rather than binned into consensus sequences. CDR3 identification, clonotype clustering and error correction used MiTCR with a Q25 quality threshold and the strictest error-elimination algorithm. A nonparametric unseen species model with Euler transformation was used to estimate a lower bound on total TCR beta diversity. TCRdb reprocessed the public reads (quality trimming at Q25 with fastp, clone calling with MiXCR) and kept in-frame beta chains. Each entry merges the rows of one CDR3 protein and shows their most common DNA and genes. TCRdb, not the original authors, processed these V and J calls. Here the sample has about 1.8 million distinct CDR3 sequences; 49% occur a single time. The top ten hold 2.1% of the sample.

CDR1 MDHEN and CDR2 SYDVKM were looked up in the germline V gene. V is cut back by 6 bases and J by 5 bases, with 6 bases in the junction unmatched. The CDR3 goes from the cysteine to the phenylalanine over 13 residues. Only the CDR3 part of the read is kept: 39 bases, read in frame from the first base. Concerning this clonotype itself: This clone's antigen is unknown. Base quality data are lacking; no much larger clone is found one base away.

The sequence came from a woman aged 35 to 49 in good health. The sample consisted of blood. Recombination joined TRBV28 with TRBJ2-5, and 7 junction bases match TRBD1. Here is the DNA: TGTGCCAGCAGAGAACAGGGGTGGGAGACCCAGTACTTC. Its product reads: CASREQGWETQYF.